This T cell receptor (beta chain) was identified in a study of response to subunit inactivated influenza vaccine. The germline V and J ends were trimmed by 7 bases and 7 bases, with 22 bases remaining between them. This CDR3 has 15 residues. Germline CDR1 GTSNPN, CDR2 SVGIG (reference sequence). General study results and limits: With each seasonal influenza vaccination, the authors suggested, few new T cells are recruited.

TCRdb redid the calling of the RT-PCR reads with MiXCR, one entry per CDR3 protein. The top ten hold over 6.5% of the sample, which has 200,000 to 250,000 distinct CDR3 sequences, 12% seen once. Note on this clonotype: No antigen is known for it.

This sample comprised non-naive T cells sorted from PBMCs, obtained 14 to 15 days before vaccination. The gene calls are TRBV30 and TRBJ2-2, with D possibly being TRBD2 (7 bases). This clonotype was obtained from a man aged 50-60 years who received an inactivated influenza vaccine. CDR3 loop: CASLPPGGGFGELFF. DNA for the CDR3: TGTGCCTCACTTCCACCGGGCGGGGGCTTCGGGGAGCTGTTTTTT.